The 17 T cell receptor beta chains reported below all come from one sample, sequenced in a study of Graves' ophthalmopathy and Graves' hyperthyroidism. Researchers took RNA transcripts and amplified TCR beta CDR3 regions from them. Amplification began with first-round RT-PCR using HTBI primers, then second-round multiplex PCR was performed. Via MiXCR, TCRdb re-called the multiplex PCR reads, giving one row per CDR3 protein. In the table there are about 620,000 distinct CDR3 sequences, about 20% of which are singletons. Sequences were obtained from peripheral blood. The receptors derive from a woman aged 18-29 years with stable Graves' hyperthyroidism. Some clones in this sample may be carry-over from other donors' samples.

In its sample, this clonotype was seen many times. The chain links TRBV6-1 to TRBJ1-3, with TRBD1 identical over 7 bases. V was clipped by 6 bases and J by 4 bases; unmatched bases: 3. The CDR3 has 13 amino acids. Looked up from germline, CDR1 is MNHNS and CDR2 is SASEGT. DNA for the CDR3: TGTGCCAGCAGCAGGGGGGCCGGAAACACCATATATTTT. This translates into CASSRGAGNTIYF.

This clonotype was found many times. The chain recombines TRBV12-3 or TRBV12-4 with TRBJ1-5; D perhaps matches TRBD1 (6 bases). The CDR3 runs 15 residues. Trimming took 6 bases from V and 2 from J, leaving 14 bases between them. This CDR3 reads CASSHDRLGNQPQHF. CDR3 DNA: TGTGCCAGCAGCCACGACAGGTTGGGCAATCAGCCCCAGCATTTT.

This clonotype was observed at least ten times. This chain links TRBV7-9 with TRBJ2-5, with 9 bases aligning to TRBD2. This CDR3 comprises 15 residues. The J segment lost 0 bases and the V segment lost 5 bases, leaving 4 bases of the junction unmatched. Looked up from germline, CDR1 is SEHNR and CDR2 is FQNEAQ (reference sequence). CDR3 sequence (DNA): TGTGCCAGCAGCACTCGCGGGGGGGACCAAGAGACCCAGTACTTC. The encoded protein is CASSTRGGDQETQYF.

This clonotype came up many times. The rearrangement links TRBV6-1 to TRBJ1-1; D is unclear. Trimming removed 6 bases from V and 2 bases from J, with 13 bases in between. The CDR3 has 14 residues. Germline V gene sequence: CDR1 MNHNS, CDR2 SASEGT. The CDR3 loop reads CASSGTPLNTEAFF. CDR3 sequence (DNA): TGTGCCAGCAGCGGTACCCCCCTTAACACTGAAGCTTTCTTT.

This clonotype was recorded many times. The rearrangement uses TRBV28 and TRBJ2-5; D might be TRBD1 or TRBD2, each matching 6 bases. Germline values: CDR1 MDHEN, CDR2 SYDVKM. This CDR3 comprises 15 residues. The V and J ends lost 8 bases and 0 bases respectively, with 16 bases between them. CDR3 in DNA: TGTGCCAGCCGCCGGGGGCTAGCGTACCAAGAGACCCAGTACTTC. This translates into CASRRGLAYQETQYF.

J is TRBJ1-6 and V is TRBV20-1; 7 bases map to TRBD1. The germline V gene has CDR1 DFQATT and CDR2 SNEGSKA (reference sequence). CDR3 length: 14 amino acids. Trimming took 0 bases from V and 8 from J; bases not matched to a gene: 4. CDR3 loop: CSARDTGADSPLHF. The CDR3 DNA reads TGCAGTGCTAGAGATACAGGGGCGGATTCACCCCTCCACTTT.

This clonotype counts as medium-sized (0.01 to 0.1%). The genes are TRBV28 and TRBJ1-3; the D gene is possibly TRBD1 (6 bases). The CDR3 has 13 residues. Per the germline V gene, CDR1 is MDHEN and CDR2 is SYDVKM. The V gene lost 6 bases and the J gene lost 8 bases, with 14 bases spanning the gap. CDR3 amino acids: CASRQGGWDTIYF. Written as DNA, the CDR3 is TGTGCCAGCAGACAGGGAGGCTGGGACACCATATATTTT.

This clonotype appeared many times. The V call is TRBV11-1, the J call TRBJ2-7; 9 positions match TRBD2. This CDR3 contains 16 residues. Germline-derived CDR1 and CDR2 are SGHAT and FQDESV (reference sequence). The ends lost 5 bases at V and 3 bases at J; junction bases unmatched: 11. CDR3 nucleotide sequence: TGTGCCAGCAGCCCCTCGACCGGGACTAGCTACTACGAGCAGTACTTC. Its protein product is CASSPSTGTSYYEQYF.

This clonotype has a count of ten or more. V and J are TRBV12-3 or TRBV12-4 and TRBJ2-2, with 9 bases aligning to TRBD2. CDR3 length: 15 amino acids. The ends lost 6 bases at V and 5 bases at J; junction bases unmatched: 7. This CDR3 is CASSRAGGGTGELFF. Written as DNA, the CDR3 is TGTGCCAGCAGCCGAGCGGGGGGCGGGACCGGGGAGCTGTTTTTT.

This clonotype has at least ten counts. The rearrangement links TRBV19 to TRBJ1-5; no firm D call. Germline V gene data show CDR1 as LNHDA and CDR2 as SQIVND (reference sequence). V was cut by 6 bases and J by 0 bases, with 3 bases left in between. The CDR3 sequence is 12 residues long. CDR3 bases: TGTGCCAGTAGGCCTAGCAATCAGCCCCAGCATTTT. This sequence encodes CASRPSNQPQHF.

This clonotype came up once. The rearrangement uses TRBV12-5 and TRBJ1-2; the D is unclear. This CDR3 region has 12 residues. CDR1 is LGHNT, CDR2 FRNRAP, per germline. V dropped 3 bases and J dropped 2 bases, with 4 bases sitting between them. The CDR3 loop is CASGFSNYGYTF. CDR3 nucleotides: TGTGCTAGTGGTTTTAGCAACTATGGCTACACCTTC.

This clonotype was counted a few times. The chain carries TRBV4-1 and TRBJ2-7; weak D call: TRBD2 (5 bases). The CDR3 sequence is 15 residues long. Between the trimmed V and J ends, which lost 0 bases and 0 bases, there was a span of 9 bases. Germline values: CDR1 MGHRA, CDR2 YSYEKL. CDR3 sequence (DNA): TGCGCCAGCAGCCAAGATGACGGGATCTCCTACGAGCAGTACTTC. This translates into CASSQDDGISYEQYF.

This clonotype was observed at least ten times. V usage is TRBV20-1 and J usage is TRBJ2-4; D uncertain. This CDR3 spans 12 amino acids. Between the trimmed V and J ends, which lost 3 bases and 3 bases, there was a span of 6 bases. Germline CDR1 and CDR2: DFQATT and SNEGSKA (reference sequence). The DNA for the CDR3 is TGCAGTGCTAGTCCCGGCAAAAACATTCAGTACTTC. The encoded protein is CSASPGKNIQYF.

This clonotype was recorded many times. This chain uses TRBV6-5 with TRBJ2-7; no firm D call. This CDR3 has 14 residues. The germline gives CDR1 MNHEY, CDR2 SVGAGI. Trimming shortened V by 2 bases and J by 5 bases, and 13 bases separated the two germline ends. As DNA, the CDR3 is TGTGCCAGCAGTTACAGCAGGACGACCCACGAGCAGTACTTC. Translation: CASSYSRTTHEQYF.

This clonotype was seen repeatedly, ten times or more. The genes are TRBV2 and TRBJ1-2; D not certain. Germline loops: CDR1 SNHLY, CDR2 FYNNEI. The CDR3 covers 13 residues. Trimming removed 6 bases at V and 7 bases at J, with 15 bases between. The DNA for the CDR3 is TGTGCCAGCAGCAGGACGGTGCCAGCTGGCTACACCTTC. The encoded protein is CASSRTVPAGYTF.

The chain combines TRBV4-1 with TRBJ2-7; maybe TRBD1 (5 bases). The V and J ends lost 0 bases and 0 bases respectively, with 9 bases between them. Germline CDR1 and CDR2: MGHRA and YSYEKL. The CDR3 length is 15 residues. In DNA, the CDR3 is TGCGCCAGCAGCCAAGAGGGCAGGGCCTCCTACGAGCAGTACTTC. As protein: CASSQEGRASYEQYF.

This clonotype was seen at least ten times. The chain combines TRBV6-1 with TRBJ1-2; 7 nucleotides agree with TRBD1. The CDR3 extends over 13 amino acids. Germline V lookup: CDR1 MNHNS, CDR2 SASEGT. Trimming took 3 bases from V and 7 from J; bases not matched to a gene: 5. The CDR3 loop reads CASSDRGIGGYTF. The CDR3 DNA reads as TGTGCCAGCAGTGACAGGGGGATCGGTGGCTACACCTTC.